What follows is one T cell receptor (beta chain) and its context. This clonotype was observed a handful of times. The antigen it recognizes is unknown. Per-base qualities were not stored, and no clone one base away is much larger. These data belong to a study of T cells in Graves' hyperthyroidism and ophthalmopathy (dated by TCRdb to between 2018 and 2021). About the study as a whole: Peripheral blood samples were taken at initial diagnosis, before any treatment was given. To identify distinguishing TCR V-J signatures, a discovery cohort of roughly 100 patients was used, comprising some 45 with Graves' ophthalmopathy and 55 to 65 with stable Graves' hyperthyroidism. An independent validation cohort of under 20 hyperthyroidism patients and some 15 patients who later progressed to ophthalmopathy tested prospective prediction of ophthalmopathy. For training and testing, the 100 or so patients in the discovery cohort were randomly divided in a 7:3 ratio. In roughly six Graves' hyperthyroidism patients, the study also compared T-cell repertoires from thyroid tissue with T-cell repertoires from blood. After sampling, hyperthyroidism patients received methimazole starting at 30 mg daily, and ophthalmopathy patients received high-dose intravenous methylprednisolone. TCR Vbeta CDR3 sequencing of fewer than 150 peripheral blood samples (43 ophthalmopathy, under 80 hyperthyroidism and roughly 17 progressor patients) is reported in the paper. What the authors observed across the whole study: In validation, the model predicted progression to ophthalmopathy a median of around 6.5 months before onset, with about 70% sensitivity and just under 75% specificity. No statistical method was used to fix the sample size in advance, and group allocation was not hidden from the investigators. Ophthalmopathy was separated from stable hyperthyroidism by a 13 V-J signature model, with just over 85% sensitivity and 81% to 83% specificity obtained in cross-validation and 80%/75% obtained in testing. Most expanded thyroid clonotypes (frequency above 0.001) were also found in blood, which suggests that blood repertoires may mirror thyroid immune responses.

V is shortened by 3 bases, J by 5 bases, and the region joining them spans 14 bases. The CDR3, cysteine through phenylalanine, is 15 amino acids long. The read is trimmed to its CDR3 DNA, 45 bases read in frame from base 1. CDR1 SGDLS and CDR2 YYNGEE were looked up in the germline V gene. Moderately to severely active disease, a Clinical Activity Score of at least 3, a NOSPECS grade of at least 4, and a duration under 3 months were present in ophthalmopathy patients. The study excluded patients with uncontrolled infections, other autoimmune diseases, pregnancy or lactation. Diagnoses were established on the basis of clinical symptoms, serum thyroxine and TRAb, thyroid ultrasound, and orbital computed tomography. Ficoll-Paque density gradient centrifugation was used to isolate PBMCs from 8 to 10 ml of fresh peripheral blood. Total RNA was extracted using Trizol reagent, and RNA quality was assessed on an Agilent 2100 Bioanalyzer.

The TCR beta CDR3 regions were amplified from RNA transcripts. For the first round of RT-PCR on the TCR CDR3, the HTBI primer set was used together with the Qiagen OneStep RT-PCR kit. Libraries were constructed in a second round of multiplex PCR, after which size selection and purification were carried out. Sequencing of the libraries was done on an Illumina HiSeq2000 using paired-end 100 bp reads. Per the authors' processing: SOAPnuke was used to process the raw data, throwing out any read that contained adapters or uncalled bases, had a mean Phred below 15, or lacked an exact constant-primer or identifier match. COPE v1.2.5 was used to merge the high-quality paired reads, and each unique nucleotide sequence was defined as a clonotype. MiTCR v1.1 was used to align the clonotypes against IMGT TRBV, TRBD and TRBJ reference segments. The analysis included only V-J combinations with a frequency above 0.0001, which together covered around 99% of the repertoires. The TCS score was defined as the ratio of F50 (clonal expansion) to E x V (chaos), calculated using BLOSUM62-based TCRdist between CDR3 peptides within each V-J. Welch's t-statistics and random forest reduced several hundred V-J features to 10 to 15, which were used in a naive Bayes classifier (R e1071). Using fastp trimming at Q25 and MiXCR clonotype assembly, TCRdb reanalyzed the public sequencing data and kept in-frame beta chains. Rows with a matching CDR3 protein are joined into one entry that keeps the most common DNA and genes. The V and J calls were not made by the authors but by TCRdb's processing. The sample data list approximately 300,000 distinct CDR3 sequences, and over 15% of these were observed just once. The leading ten clones occupy around 55% of the sample.

The sequence came from an older woman with Graves' ophthalmopathy. The sequencing sample was made of blood. The rearranged segments are TRBV9 and TRBJ2-2; tentative D gene TRBD1, with 6 bases matching. This receptor carries the CDR3 CASSAGQLKTGELFF. The sequenced DNA is TGTGCCAGCAGCGCCGGACAGCTCAAAACCGGGGAGCTGTTTTTT.